This TCR beta chain was recorded in a study of T-cell reconstitution after alpha-beta-depleted transplantation in children. Researchers prepared the TCRbeta library using unique molecular identifiers, the study reports. MiXCR was run by TCRdb on the PCR reads, yielding one entry per CDR3 protein. The data hold roughly 220,000 distinct CDR3 sequences, with 8.4% observed a single time. Trimming removed 3 bases from V and 6 bases from J; junction bases left unmatched: 7. The CDR3 contains 13 residues. Germline lookup yields CDR1 DFQATT and CDR2 SNEGSKA (reference sequence). The chain recombines TRBV20-1 with TRBJ2-7, with 8 bases aligning to TRBD2. The TCR was taken from a male patient aged 2 to 10 who had a stem cell transplant for acute myeloid leukemia, so the T cells may come from the graft donor. The sequencing used PBMCs, mostly from graft donor cells, collected 360 days after TCRalphabeta/CD19-depleted stem cell transplant. The CDR3 region is CSARPGLDREQYF. CDR3 nucleotides: TGCAGTGCTAGGCCGGGACTAGATCGCGAGCAGTACTTC.